This T cell receptor (beta chain) derives from a study of cytotoxic CD8 clonotypes in ibrutinib-treated CLL. Study observations and caveats: Contraction or stability on treatment characterized the public clonotypes, which were uncommon. Rising at ibrutinib response, clonality subsequently fell back toward baseline at progression.

Libraries were prepared by immunoSEQ multiplex PCR; TCRdb keeps only in-frame clonotypes and omits some of them. The sample records some 200,000 clones, just under 80% being singletons. About this clone: Antigen: not known.

Germline V gene sequence: CDR1 SGHVS, CDR2 FQNEAQ. The CDR3 is made up of 12 amino acids. Trimming stripped 5 bases from V and 7 bases from J, with 11 bases between. The V call is TRBV7-8, the J call TRBJ1-2, with a possible D match to TRBD1 (6 bases). The specimen comprised PBMCs, sampled after 12 months of ibrutinib treatment. This TCR was sampled from a human donor with chronic lymphocytic leukemia. The CDR3 DNA reads as TGTGCCAGCAGCCAGAACAGGGCTGGCTACACCTTC. Translated: CASSQNRAGYTF.